The present TCR beta chain was sequenced within a study of spatial heterogeneity in lung cancer. Time point of the sample: blood at routine non-recurrence follow-up after resection. TCRs were sequenced from unsorted whole RNA of tumor, nontumor lung or PBMC. In TCRdb, the 5' RACE reads were re-called with MiXCR into one record per CDR3 protein. The sample lists more than 25,000 distinct CDR3 sequences, around 6% occurring once. This CDR3 comprises 14 residues. V lost 1 base and J 1 base, leaving 7 bases between the germline ends. The sequence was obtained from a male donor with early-stage non-small cell lung cancer. The input for sequencing was PBMCs, taken at follow-up. J is TRBJ1-1 and V is TRBV12-3 or TRBV12-4; D remains ambiguous. Written as DNA, the CDR3 is TGTGCCAGCAGTTTAGTAGGACCGAACACTGAAGCTTTCTTT. Its translation is CASSLVGPNTEAFF.